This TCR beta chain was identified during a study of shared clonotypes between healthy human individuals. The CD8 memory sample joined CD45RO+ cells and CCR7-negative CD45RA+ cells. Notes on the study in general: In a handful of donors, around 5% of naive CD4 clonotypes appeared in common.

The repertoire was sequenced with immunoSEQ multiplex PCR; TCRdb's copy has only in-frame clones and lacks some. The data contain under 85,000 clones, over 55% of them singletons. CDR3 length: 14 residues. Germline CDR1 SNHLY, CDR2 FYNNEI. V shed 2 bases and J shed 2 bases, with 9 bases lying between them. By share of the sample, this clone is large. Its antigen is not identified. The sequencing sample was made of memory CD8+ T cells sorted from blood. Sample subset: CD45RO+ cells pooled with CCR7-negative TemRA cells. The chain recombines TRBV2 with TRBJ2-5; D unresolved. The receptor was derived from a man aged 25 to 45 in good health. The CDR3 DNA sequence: TGTGCCAGCAGTGAAATGGGCAGACAAGAGACCCAGTACTTC. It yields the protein CASSEMGRQETQYF.